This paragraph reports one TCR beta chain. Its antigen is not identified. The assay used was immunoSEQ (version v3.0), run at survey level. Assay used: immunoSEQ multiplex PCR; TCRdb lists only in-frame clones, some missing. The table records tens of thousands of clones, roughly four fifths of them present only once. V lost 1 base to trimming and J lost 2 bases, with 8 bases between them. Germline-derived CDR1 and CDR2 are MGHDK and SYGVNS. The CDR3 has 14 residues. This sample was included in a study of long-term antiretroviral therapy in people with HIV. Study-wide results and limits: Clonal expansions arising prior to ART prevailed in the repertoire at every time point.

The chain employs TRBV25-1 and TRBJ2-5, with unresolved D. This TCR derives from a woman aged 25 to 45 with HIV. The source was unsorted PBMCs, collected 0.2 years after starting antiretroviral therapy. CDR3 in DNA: TGTGCCAGCAGTGAATCTCAGATTCAAGAGACCCAGTACTTC. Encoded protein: CASSESQIQETQYF.